The T cell receptor (beta chain) under discussion was sequenced for a study of CD8 T cells in ankylosing spondylitis. The TCR beta libraries were generated through quantitative 5'-RACE incorporating molecular barcodes. Via MiXCR, TCRdb re-called the 5' RACE reads, giving one row per CDR3 protein. The repertoire holds about 130,000 distinct CDR3 sequences, with roughly 6.6% as singletons. General study results and limits: In synovial fluid and blood from reactive arthritis, some motif variants were previously reported. Disease-linked clones bore a CD8+ phenotype, appearing relatively rarely in peripheral blood. What appeared characteristic of ankylosing spondylitis blood was a TCR beta motif of several highly homologous variants.

Germline values: CDR1 SQVTM, CDR2 ANQGSEA. V dropped 6 bases and J dropped 0 bases, with 12 bases sitting between them. This CDR3 has 13 residues. This clonotype has a count of ten or more. Its cognate antigen is unknown. This TCR came from a male donor with ankylosing spondylitis or in good health (not recorded which). The sequenced sample was blood, either unsorted or a sorted T cell fraction (not recorded which). This chain links TRBV29-1 with TRBJ2-7; possibly TRBD2 for D (6 bases). The CDR3 is CSVGGLLSYEQYF. The CDR3 DNA is TGCAGCGTGGGAGGACTGCTCTCCTACGAGCAGTACTTC.